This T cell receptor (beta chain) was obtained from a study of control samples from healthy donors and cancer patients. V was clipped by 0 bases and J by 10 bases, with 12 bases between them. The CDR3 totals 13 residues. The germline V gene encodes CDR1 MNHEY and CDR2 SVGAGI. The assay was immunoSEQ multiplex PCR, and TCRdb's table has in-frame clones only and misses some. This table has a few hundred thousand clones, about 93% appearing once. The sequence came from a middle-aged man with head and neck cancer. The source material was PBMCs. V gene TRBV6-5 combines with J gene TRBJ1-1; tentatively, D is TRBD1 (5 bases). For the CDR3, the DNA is TGTGCCAGCAGTTACTCGAACAGGCGGGGAGCTTTCTTT. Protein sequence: CASSYSNRRGAFF.